This T cell receptor beta chain emerged from a study of monozygotic twins with inflammatory bowel disease. General study points: In patient repertoires, differing immunosuppressive treatments may have added some variability. Among the T cells, different subtypes could not be distinguished.

TCRdb reprocessed the 5' RACE reads and reports one entry per CDR3 protein, with no DNA. The sample holds about 330,000 distinct CDR3 sequences. A remark on this clonotype: Its specificity is unknown.

Germline CDR1 and CDR2: SQVTM and ANQGSEA. The CDR3 totals 16 residues. The receptor's source is a human donor with ulcerative colitis or Crohn's disease, or a healthy co-twin of an affected twin (not recorded which). Sequencing was performed on blood. J is TRBJ2-2 and V is TRBV29-1; TCRdb calls TRBD1, which cannot be checked without DNA. The CDR3 sequence: CSVVERGVANTGELFF.